These T cell receptor beta chains were read from a single sample in a study of monozygotic twins with inflammatory bowel disease. TCRdb reworked the 5' RACE reads into one entry per CDR3 protein, no DNA. This table holds around 230,000 distinct CDR3 sequences. The sample comprised blood. These receptors were taken from a human donor with ulcerative colitis or Crohn's disease, or a healthy co-twin of an affected twin (not recorded which). The CDR3 runs from the conserved cysteine through the conserved F or W.

V	J	CDR3
TRBV5-1	TRBJ2-5	CASSYSSTTEETQYF
TRBV5-1	TRBJ1-6	CASSLVGQTNSPLHF
TRBV5-1	TRBJ1-1	CASSFLTGYSNTEAFF
TRBV4-1	TRBJ1-3	CASSQLQSRGIVGNTIYF
TRBV29-1	TRBJ1-1	CSVVGLMNTEAFF
TRBV4-1	TRBJ2-7	CASSHLTGQGYEQYF
TRBV20-1	TRBJ1-5	CSARRGNQPQHF
TRBV24-1	TRBJ2-3	CATSALTNTDTQYF
TRBV20-1	TRBJ1-5	CSAMDRSNQPQHF
TRBV4-2	TRBJ2-2	CASMRAGELFF
TRBV6-2/TRBV6-3	TRBJ2-1	CASSYSEEYNEQFF
TRBV29-1	TRBJ1-1	CSVLRSTEAFF
TRBV24-1	TRBJ2-3	CATSDPVGADTQYF
TRBV5-8	TRBJ2-3	CASSIRTSGRPDTQYF
TRBV5-1	TRBJ1-2	CASSLGAAFSNTF
TRBV4-1	TRBJ1-5	CASSQQRTGSNQPQHF
TRBV5-1	TRBJ2-5	CASSLTVSYQETQYF
TRBV7-2	TRBJ1-5	CASSLDSPHQPQHF
TRBV4-1	TRBJ2-1	CASSQRGQGIRNEQFF
TRBV2	TRBJ2-6	CASSRSGANVLTF
TRBV2	TRBJ2-7	CASIIRTGRYEQYF
TRBV5-1	TRBJ2-1	CASSFGPGNEQFF
TRBV12-3/TRBV12-4	TRBJ2-7	CASGSYGTGGPKQYF
TRBV15	TRBJ1-5	CATSRGGVSNQPQHF
TRBV20-1	TRBJ2-1	CSANPLKQYEQFF
TRBV27	TRBJ1-4	CASSLEWDLRREKLFF
TRBV2	TRBJ2-3	CASSDRGYSDTQYF
TRBV6-2/TRBV6-3	TRBJ2-1	CASSYGYNEQFF
TRBV12-3/TRBV12-4	TRBJ2-7	CASSFTGTGISYEQYF
TRBV15	TRBJ2-7	CATSRDRDFAYEQYF
TRBV6-5	TRBJ1-1	CASSWTGARTEAFF
TRBV3-1	TRBJ1-4	CASSQGNRIATNEKLFF